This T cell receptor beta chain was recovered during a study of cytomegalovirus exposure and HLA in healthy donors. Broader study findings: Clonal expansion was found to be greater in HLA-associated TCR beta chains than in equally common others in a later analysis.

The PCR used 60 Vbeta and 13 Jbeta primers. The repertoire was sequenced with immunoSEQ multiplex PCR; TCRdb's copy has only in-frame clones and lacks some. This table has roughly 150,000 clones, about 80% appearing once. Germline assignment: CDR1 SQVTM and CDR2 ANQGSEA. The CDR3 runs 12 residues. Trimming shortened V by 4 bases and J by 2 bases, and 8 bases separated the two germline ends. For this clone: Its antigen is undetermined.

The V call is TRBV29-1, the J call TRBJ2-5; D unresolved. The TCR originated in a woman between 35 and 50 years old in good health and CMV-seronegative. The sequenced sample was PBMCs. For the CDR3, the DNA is TGCAGCGTTGTTAGCTTACAAGAGACCCAGTACTTC. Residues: CSVVSLQETQYF.